The entry that follows covers one T cell receptor (beta chain) sequence. Its antigen is unknown. Qualities for individual bases were not recorded, and no much larger clone is one base off. In the paper's terms, the treatment or condition label means: allogeneic hematopoietic cell transplantation with graft depleted of TCRalphabeta T cells and CD19 B cells. TCRalphabeta/CD19-depleted allogeneic hematopoietic cell grafts were given to the transplant recipients, all of whom were children. The library came from PCR. Sequenced on an Illumina HiSeq 2500. To normalize quantification of the TCRbeta repertoire, the TCR libraries were built with molecular barcoding that relied on unique molecular identifiers. The public reads were run again by TCRdb, first through fastp at Q25 and then through MiXCR, and only productive beta chains were kept. Every distinct CDR3 protein forms one entry, paired with its most common genes and DNA. The sample table holds 90,000 to 100,000 distinct CDR3 sequences, of which more than 20% were seen once. The top ten clones comprise about 22% of the sample.

The germline V gene provides CDR1 SGHRS and CDR2 YFSETQ. The CDR3, from cysteine to phenylalanine, totals 13 residues. Just CDR3 DNA is preserved here, 39 bases in frame from base 1. At the junction V is shortened by 0 bases and J by 2 bases, with 5 bases in between. This sample is part of a study of T-cell reconstitution after alpha-beta-depleted transplantation in children (dated by TCRdb to 2016 to 2018). Regarding the research as a whole: The study quantitatively tracked T-cell immune reconstitution after TCRalphabeta/CD19-depleted allogeneic hematopoietic cell transplantation in children using TCR repertoire profiling.

What the research found in general, with its limitations: The apparently early recovery of alphabetaT-cell counts about two months after transplant reportedly depended on only several hundred rapidly expanded clones that came from non-depleted graft cells. The high TCRbeta diversity at day 60 in some patients was ascribed to recipient T cells and intrathymic progenitors that had survived conditioning. Hyperexpanded clone frequencies declined over subsequent months; after one year, T-cell counts and TCRbeta diversity were mostly attributed to newly produced T cells.

The source material was PBMCs, sampled before TCRalphabeta/CD19-depleted stem cell transplant. The receptor was isolated from a boy aged 2 to 10 with acute lymphoblastic leukemia, due to receive a stem cell transplant. This chain joins TRBV5-1 to TRBJ2-5; no confident D gene assignment can be made. The CDR3 reads CASSLGIQETQYF. The DNA sequence is TGCGCCAGCAGCTTGGGCATTCAAGAGACCCAGTACTTC. Reference TRBV5-1 and TRBJ2-5 proteins supply the regions before and after the CDR3; the full variable domain is: KAGVTQTPRYLIKTRGQQVTLSCSPISGHRSVSWYQQTPGQGLQFLFEYFSETQRNKGNFPGRFSGRQFSNSRSEMNVSTLELGDSALYLCASSLGIQETQYFGPGTRLLVL.